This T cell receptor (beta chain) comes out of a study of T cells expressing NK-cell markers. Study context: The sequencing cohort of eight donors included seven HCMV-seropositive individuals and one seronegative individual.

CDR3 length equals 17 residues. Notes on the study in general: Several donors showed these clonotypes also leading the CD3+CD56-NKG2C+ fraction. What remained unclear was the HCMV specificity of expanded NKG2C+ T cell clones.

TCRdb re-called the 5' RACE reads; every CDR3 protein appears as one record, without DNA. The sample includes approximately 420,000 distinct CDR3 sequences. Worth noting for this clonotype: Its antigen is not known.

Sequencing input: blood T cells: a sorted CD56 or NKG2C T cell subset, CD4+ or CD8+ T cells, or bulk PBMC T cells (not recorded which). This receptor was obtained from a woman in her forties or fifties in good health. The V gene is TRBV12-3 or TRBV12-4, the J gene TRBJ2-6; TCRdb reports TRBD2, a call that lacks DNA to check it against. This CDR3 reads CASSPLAGVPGANVLTF.